This T cell receptor (beta chain) was profiled in a study of blood T cell repertoires in COVID-19 (dated by TCRdb to 2019 to 2021). About the full investigation: Samples covering the acute and convalescent phases of COVID-19 were provided by collaborators in the United States, Italy and Spain. The material from the prospective study consisted of cDNA or gDNA derived from T cells, B-cell-depleted T cells, or PBMCs. The dataset comprised deeply sampled blood TCRbeta repertoires from subjects exposed to, actively infected with, or recovered from COVID-19. The repertoires were released in a freely available public database intended as a resource for research on the immune response to SARS-CoV-2. The samples were drawn from the first 160 participants of the ongoing ImmuneRACE study and from some 1,300 subjects provided by 6 global collaborators. Sample metadata almost always included a de-identified subject ID, COVID-19 status, age in years and sex. Where available, HLA class I and class II types were taken from metadata supplied by the sample provider and were not determined by assay-based typing.

TCRbeta CDR3 regions were amplified from genomic DNA using the immunoSEQ Assay, a bias-controlled multiplex PCR. As for the authors' bioinformatics: The number of nucleated cells in each sample was estimated from the amplification of reference gene primers within the assay. To quantify the absolute abundance of each unique TCRbeta CDR3 rearrangement, sequence reads were collapsed and filtered. For each sample, productive Simpson clonality was calculated as the square root of Simpson's diversity index over productive rearrangements. The table comes from immuneACCESS by way of TCRdb, which keeps in-frame sequences with V and J called. Part of the clones is missing from these tables; in studies checked, under half for an unresolved V gene and the rest for unknown reasons. D and trimming were read from the DNA, whereas the V and J calls and clone size are those reported in that table. The sample profile shows about 90,000 clones; 65% to 90% of them were found once. The ten most abundant clones make up around 1.6% of the sample.

Via the germline V gene, CDR1 is SNHLY and CDR2 FYNNEI. The CDR3 goes from the cysteine to the phenylalanine over 14 residues. The kept DNA is CDR3 alone, 42 bases in frame from the first base. Trimming leaves V shorter by 6 bases and J shorter by 4 bases, with the junction holding 7 bases beyond the gene matches. Remarks on this clone: Its specific antigen is unknown. No clone much larger than this one lies a single base away; base qualities are absent.

The collaborating institutions used their own protocols to collect whole blood in K2EDTA tubes. For TCRbeta analysis, collaborator samples were shipped as frozen whole blood, as isolated PBMCs, or as DNA extracted from either sample type. Paper-wide results and their limitations: The quantity of clinical and demographic metadata differed by source and by participant and was supplied without curation.

The V and J segments used are TRBV2 and TRBJ1-2, and 8 junction bases match TRBD1. Sequenced material: peripheral blood. The sequence came from a man older than 75 with acute or convalescent COVID-19. CDR3 reads: CASREDRAGYGYTF. The DNA reads TGTGCCAGCAGGGAGGACAGGGCGGGCTATGGCTACACCTTC.